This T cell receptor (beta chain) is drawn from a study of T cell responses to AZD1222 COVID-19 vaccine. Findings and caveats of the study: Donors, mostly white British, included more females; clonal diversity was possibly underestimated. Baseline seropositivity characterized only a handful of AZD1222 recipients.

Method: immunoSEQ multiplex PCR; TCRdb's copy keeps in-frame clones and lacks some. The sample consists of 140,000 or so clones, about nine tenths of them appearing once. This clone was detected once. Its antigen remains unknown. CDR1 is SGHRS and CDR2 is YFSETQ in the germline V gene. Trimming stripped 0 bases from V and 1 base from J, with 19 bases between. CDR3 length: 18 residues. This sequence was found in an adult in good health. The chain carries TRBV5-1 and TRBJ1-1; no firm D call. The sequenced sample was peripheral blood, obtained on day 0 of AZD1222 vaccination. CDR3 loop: CASSLGLGWSRGNTEAFF. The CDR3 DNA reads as TGCGCCAGCAGCTTGGGGCTGGGCTGGAGTCGAGGGAACACTGAAGCTTTCTTT.